Listed below are T cell receptor beta chains from one sample, sequenced in a study of brain metastases from non-small cell lung cancer. The data were produced by immunoSEQ multiplex PCR, yet TCRdb's version contains in-frame clones alone and is incomplete. There are roughly 4,000 clones in the sample; roughly 80% occur only once, and 5.5% to 7.5% lies in the top ten. The sequencing input was tumor-adjacent normal tissue. The receptors come from a donor at least 40 years old with non-small cell lung cancer. Each CDR3 is given with its conserved first and last residue. A D gene is named only where the DNA matches it firmly.

J gene: TRBJ1-2
CDR3 length: 14
D gene: .
V gene: TRBV28
CDR3 protein: CASSLVRKNYGYTF

J gene: TRBJ1-1
CDR3 length: 13
D gene: .
V gene: TRBV24-1
CDR3 protein: CATSLGTDTEAFF

J gene: TRBJ1-6
CDR3 length: 16
D gene: .
V gene: TRBV14
CDR3 protein: CASSQRAGLGNSPLHF

J gene: TRBJ2-1
CDR3 length: 15
D gene: .
V gene: TRBV7-9
CDR3 protein: CASSLVIGRDNEQFF

J gene: TRBJ1-2
CDR3 length: 12
D gene: .
V gene: TRBV19
CDR3 protein: CASEGRNYGYTF

J gene: TRBJ1-5
CDR3 length: 15
D gene: TRBD1
V gene: TRBV6-5
CDR3 protein: CASSYRTGANQPQHF

J gene: TRBJ1-5
CDR3 length: 13
D gene: .
V gene: TRBV7-9
CDR3 protein: CASSPGGNQPQHF

J gene: TRBJ1-5
CDR3 length: 14
D gene: TRBD1
V gene: TRBV19
CDR3 protein: CASRRQGADQPQHF

J gene: TRBJ2-1
CDR3 length: 13
D gene: TRBD2
V gene: TRBV10-2
CDR3 protein: CASGSGGGNEQFF

J gene: TRBJ1-3
CDR3 length: 20
D gene: .
V gene: TRBV28
CDR3 protein: CASTSQVRNPSAPAGNTIYF

J gene: TRBJ2-3
CDR3 length: 17
D gene: TRBD1
V gene: TRBV7-2
CDR3 protein: CASSSSPYDRAGDTQYF

J gene: TRBJ2-1
CDR3 length: 16
D gene: .
V gene: TRBV28
CDR3 protein: CASSILGHATYNEQFF

J gene: TRBJ2-3
CDR3 length: 14
D gene: .
V gene: TRBV28
CDR3 protein: CASSFLGNTDTQYF

J gene: TRBJ1-2
CDR3 length: 13
D gene: .
V gene: TRBV3-1/TRBV3-2
CDR3 protein: CASSQGRDYGYTF

J gene: TRBJ2-2
CDR3 length: 16
D gene: .
V gene: TRBV7-2
CDR3 protein: CASSFVGSANTGELFF

J gene: TRBJ2-5
CDR3 length: 15
D gene: TRBD2
V gene: TRBV7-2
CDR3 protein: CASSLASGSGETQYF

J gene: TRBJ2-5
CDR3 length: 16
D gene: .
V gene: TRBV19
CDR3 protein: CASSIFGETYQETQYF

J gene: TRBJ1-1
CDR3 length: 13
D gene: .
V gene: TRBV27
CDR3 protein: CASGPRGFAEAFF

J gene: TRBJ2-7
CDR3 length: 15
D gene: .
V gene: TRBV19
CDR3 protein: CASSNSGTPPYEQYF

J gene: TRBJ2-3
CDR3 length: 17
D gene: TRBD2
V gene: TRBV7-8
CDR3 protein: CASSRARLAGVIHTQYF

J gene: TRBJ2-7
CDR3 length: 15
D gene: TRBD1
V gene: TRBV6-1
CDR3 protein: CASSDADRFSYEQYF

J gene: TRBJ2-7
CDR3 length: 15
D gene: .
V gene: TRBV7-2
CDR3 protein: CASSAPGTKIYEQYF

J gene: TRBJ1-1
CDR3 length: 13
D gene: .
V gene: TRBV7-9
CDR3 protein: CASSSQLNTEAFF

J gene: TRBJ2-5
CDR3 length: 17
D gene: TRBD2
V gene: TRBV3-1/TRBV3-2
CDR3 protein: CASSQGWRGAAEETQYF

J gene: TRBJ1-3
CDR3 length: 15
D gene: .
V gene: TRBV3-1/TRBV3-2
CDR3 protein: CASSREIGSGNTIYF

J gene: TRBJ2-7
CDR3 length: 11
D gene: .
V gene: TRBV27
CDR3 protein: CASKSFGEQYF

J gene: TRBJ2-2
CDR3 length: 15
D gene: .
V gene: TRBV5-1
CDR3 protein: CASSRYLTGTGELFF

J gene: TRBJ2-7
CDR3 length: 15
D gene: TRBD2
V gene: TRBV7-2
CDR3 protein: CASSLASGSSYEQYF

J gene: TRBJ2-3
CDR3 length: 16
D gene: TRBD2
V gene: TRBV9
CDR3 protein: CASSGGTSGLTDTQYF

J gene: TRBJ2-2
CDR3 length: 17
D gene: TRBD2
V gene: TRBV7-3
CDR3 protein: CASGTPRGRAYTGELFF

J gene: TRBJ2-7
CDR3 length: 18
D gene: TRBD2
V gene: TRBV6-2/TRBV6-3
CDR3 protein: CASSYDLAGAHHSYEQYF

J gene: TRBJ1-4
CDR3 length: 13
D gene: .
V gene: TRBV18
CDR3 protein: CASSRGYNEKLFF

J gene: TRBJ2-1
CDR3 length: 15
D gene: .
V gene: TRBV19
CDR3 protein: CASSTSGSSYNEQFF

J gene: TRBJ1-1
CDR3 length: 14
D gene: .
V gene: TRBV27
CDR3 protein: CASSFQGINTEAFF

J gene: TRBJ2-1
CDR3 length: 15
D gene: TRBD2
V gene: TRBV5-4
CDR3 protein: CASSSAGLADNEQFF

J gene: TRBJ2-1
CDR3 length: 16
D gene: TRBD2
V gene: TRBV6-4
CDR3 protein: CASSEVGLAGVYEQFF

J gene: TRBJ2-5
CDR3 length: 15
D gene: .
V gene: TRBV3-1/TRBV3-2
CDR3 protein: CASSQGLGLQETQYF

J gene: TRBJ2-3
CDR3 length: 16
D gene: TRBD2
V gene: TRBV28
CDR3 protein: CASSRGTSGGTDTQYF

J gene: TRBJ2-7
CDR3 length: 16
D gene: .
V gene: TRBV3-1/TRBV3-2
CDR3 protein: CASSQERVGSFYEQYF

J gene: TRBJ1-5
CDR3 length: 17
D gene: TRBD1
V gene: TRBV28
CDR3 protein: CASSVPGQGWGNQPQHF

J gene: TRBJ1-1
CDR3 length: 15
D gene: .
V gene: TRBV10-3
CDR3 protein: CAAVGGDRRATEAFF

J gene: TRBJ2-1
CDR3 length: 13
D gene: .
V gene: TRBV5-4
CDR3 protein: CASSPDYFSEQFF

J gene: TRBJ2-6
CDR3 length: 18
D gene: .
V gene: TRBV9
CDR3 protein: CASSAIRDPISGANVLTF

J gene: TRBJ1-1
CDR3 length: 16
D gene: TRBD1
V gene: TRBV6-1
CDR3 protein: CASSDPPGTGVLAAFF

J gene: TRBJ2-3
CDR3 length: 15
D gene: TRBD2
V gene: TRBV9
CDR3 protein: CASSLSGTSTDTQYF

J gene: TRBJ2-1
CDR3 length: 14
D gene: .
V gene: TRBV21-1
CDR3 protein: CASSNGASGTWQFF

J gene: TRBJ1-1
CDR3 length: 16
D gene: .
V gene: TRBV3-1/TRBV3-2
CDR3 protein: CASSQDLGLTNTEAFF

J gene: TRBJ2-7
CDR3 length: 14
D gene: .
V gene: TRBV19
CDR3 protein: CASTGRTSKNEQYF

J gene: TRBJ2-3
CDR3 length: 14
D gene: .
V gene: TRBV20-1
CDR3 protein: CSASRLPSTDTQYF